This record looks at one T cell receptor beta chain sequence and its context. Its specificity is unknown. The sample originates from a study of OX40 agonist ivuxolimab in advanced cancers. Findings of the study overall: Compared with others, partial responders at 0.1-3.0 mg/kg displayed clonal expansion among the lowest. With doses of 0.1 to 3.0 mg/kg, CD4+ and CD8+ blood T cells had undergone clonal expansion by week 6.

This table comes from immunoSEQ multiplex PCR, and its TCRdb copy is limited to in-frame clones, with some not included. The profile shows fewer than 70,000 clones, about 90% of them singletons. The CDR3 consists of 15 residues. V gave up 0 bases and J gave up 0 bases, with 6 bases separating them. Germline V gene lookup returns CDR1 SGHNT and CDR2 YENEEA. This chain uses TRBV11-3 with TRBJ2-1, with unresolved D. The sample in question was CD4+ or CD8+ T cells sorted from blood, obtained in a trial of the OX40 agonist ivuxolimab. The sequence was obtained from an adult with an advanced solid tumor such as melanoma, head and neck, liver or kidney cancer. The chain's CDR3 is CASSLDGTSYNEQFF. The CDR3 DNA is TGTGCCAGCAGCTTAGATGGAACCTCCTACAATGAGCAGTTCTTC.